This TCR beta chain was observed in a study of molecular identifiers for immune sequencing clone quantification. Per the germline V gene, CDR1 is SEHNR and CDR2 is FQNEAQ (reference sequence). V lost 1 base, J lost 6 bases, and 16 bases lay in between. CDR3 size: 15 residues. Previously described methods and listed TCR primers were employed for the bulk TCR libraries. TCRdb re-derived calls from the PCR reads in MiXCR, one entry per CDR3 protein. This sample has 550,000 to 750,000 distinct CDR3 sequences; 15% to 20% occur once, and the top ten carry around 0.9%. This clonotype was seen only a few times.

Material for sequencing was naive CD8+ T cells from blood, with Jurkat cell RNA spiked in. The subset is: FACS-sorted CD8+CD4-CCR7+CD45RA+ naive T cells. This chain links TRBV7-9 with TRBJ2-7; a weak D match, TRBD1 (7 bases). The TCR originated in a human donor in good health. Some libraries in this study had Jurkat cell RNA spiked in. Here the CDR3 DNA reads TGTGCCAGCAGCTTAGTTTTGACAGGGACTTCCGAGCAGTACTTC. As protein: CASSLVLTGTSEQYF.